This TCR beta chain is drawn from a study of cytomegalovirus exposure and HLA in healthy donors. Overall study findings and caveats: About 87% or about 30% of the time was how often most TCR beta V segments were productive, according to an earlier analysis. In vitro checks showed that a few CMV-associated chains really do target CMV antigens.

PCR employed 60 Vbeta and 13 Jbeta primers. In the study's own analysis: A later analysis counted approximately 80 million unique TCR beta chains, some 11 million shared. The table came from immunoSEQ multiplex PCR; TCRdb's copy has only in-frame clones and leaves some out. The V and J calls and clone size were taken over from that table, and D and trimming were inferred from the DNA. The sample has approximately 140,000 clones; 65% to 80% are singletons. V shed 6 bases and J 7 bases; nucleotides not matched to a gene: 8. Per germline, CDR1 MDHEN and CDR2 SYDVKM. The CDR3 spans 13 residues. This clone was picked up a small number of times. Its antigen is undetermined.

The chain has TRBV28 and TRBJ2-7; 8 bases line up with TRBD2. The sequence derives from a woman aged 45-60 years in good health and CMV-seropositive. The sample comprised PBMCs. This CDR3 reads CASSRGREGEQYF. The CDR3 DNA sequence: TGTGCCAGCAGCCGGGGCCGGGAGGGGGAGCAGTACTTC.